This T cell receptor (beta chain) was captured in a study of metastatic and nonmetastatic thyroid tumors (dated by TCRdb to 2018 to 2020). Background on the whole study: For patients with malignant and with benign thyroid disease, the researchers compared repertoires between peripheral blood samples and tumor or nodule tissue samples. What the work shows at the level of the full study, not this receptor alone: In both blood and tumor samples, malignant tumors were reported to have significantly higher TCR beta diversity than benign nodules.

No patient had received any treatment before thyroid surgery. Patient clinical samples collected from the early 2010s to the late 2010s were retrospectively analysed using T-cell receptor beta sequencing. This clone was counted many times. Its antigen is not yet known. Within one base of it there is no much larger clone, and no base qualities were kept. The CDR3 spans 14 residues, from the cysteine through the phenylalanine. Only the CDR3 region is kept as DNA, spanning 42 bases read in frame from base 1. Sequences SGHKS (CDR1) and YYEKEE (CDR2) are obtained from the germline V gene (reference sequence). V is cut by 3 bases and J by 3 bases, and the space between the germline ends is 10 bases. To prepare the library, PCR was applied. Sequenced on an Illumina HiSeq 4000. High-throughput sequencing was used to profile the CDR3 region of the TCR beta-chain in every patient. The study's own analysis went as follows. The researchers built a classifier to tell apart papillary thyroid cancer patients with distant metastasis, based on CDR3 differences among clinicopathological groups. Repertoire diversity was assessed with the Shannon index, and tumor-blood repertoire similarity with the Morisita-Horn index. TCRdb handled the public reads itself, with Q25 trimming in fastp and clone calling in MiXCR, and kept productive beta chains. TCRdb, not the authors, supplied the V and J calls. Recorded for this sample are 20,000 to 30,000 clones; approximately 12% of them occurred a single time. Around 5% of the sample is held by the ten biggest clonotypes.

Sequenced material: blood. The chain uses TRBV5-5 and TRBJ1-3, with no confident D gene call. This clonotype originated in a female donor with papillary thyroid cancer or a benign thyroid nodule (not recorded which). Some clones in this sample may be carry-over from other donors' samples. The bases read TGTGCCAGCAGCTGGCCTGGGATTGGAAACACCATATATTTT. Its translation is CASSWPGIGNTIYF.